These 9 T cell receptor beta chains share one sample of origin, sequenced in a study of shared clonotypes between healthy human individuals. Clones were sequenced by immunoSEQ multiplex PCR, and TCRdb holds only the in-frame ones, with some missing. The data show 2,100,000 or so clones, more than 90% seen once. What was sequenced was naive CD4+ T cells sorted from blood. As for subset: CD45RA+ positively selected. These receptors all come from a man in his late teens or twenties in good health.

This clone was recorded once. The chain couples TRBV5-4 to TRBJ1-2; D is possibly TRBD1 (6 bases). This CDR3 is built from 14 residues. From germline, CDR1 is SGHNT and CDR2 YYREEE (reference sequence). Trimming took off 3 bases at V and 9 bases at J, with 18 bases between the two ends. The CDR3 DNA reads as TGTGCCAGCAGCTCAAGCCCGGGGGCTCCTAGCTACACCTTC. Encoded protein: CASSSSPGAPSYTF.

This clone was recorded once. The chain employs TRBV2 and TRBJ1-5; D unclear. Germline values: CDR1 SNHLY, CDR2 FYNNEI. V gave up 5 bases and J gave up 4 bases, with 15 bases separating them. The CDR3 is 15 residues long. The CDR3 sequence is CASSPRVERNQPQHF. In DNA, the CDR3 is TGTGCCAGCAGTCCCCGGGTGGAAAGAAATCAGCCCCAGCATTTT.

The CDR3 bases are TGTGCCAGCAGCATCGGACGGTCCTACGAGCAGTACTTC. Its protein is CASSIGRSYEQYF. The chain employs TRBV21-1 and TRBJ2-7. TRBV21-1 is a known pseudogene. The CDR3 consists of 13 residues.

The chain joins TRBV9 to TRBJ2-3, with 7 bases lining up with TRBD2. This CDR3 contains 17 residues. Germline V gene sequence: CDR1 SGDLS, CDR2 YYNGEE. The V gene end was trimmed by 4 bases and the J gene end by 3 bases; junction bases not matched to a gene: 14. The CDR3: CASSHSEREGRTDTQYF. The CDR3 region has the DNA TGTGCCAGCAGCCATTCGGAGAGGGAGGGCCGGACAGATACGCAGTATTTT.

V gene TRBV5-1 combines with J gene TRBJ1-6; D not certain. The CDR3 is 13 residues long. Germline lookup yields CDR1 SGHRS and CDR2 YFSETQ. V lost 4 bases and J 6 bases, leaving 8 bases between the germline ends. DNA for the CDR3: TGCGCCAGCAGCCCGGAGATTAATTCACCCCTCCACTTT. Protein product: CASSPEINSPLHF.

The genes are TRBV5-1 and TRBJ2-1; the D is unclear. V lost 0 bases to trimming and J lost 12 bases, with 10 bases between them. The CDR3 runs 12 residues. Per the germline V gene, CDR1 is SGHRS and CDR2 is YFSETQ. The CDR3 region has the DNA TGCGCCAGCAGCTTGGGGCAAAGTGGGCAGTTCTTC. It codes for CASSLGQSGQFF.

The chain links TRBV2 to TRBJ2-7, with a tentative D call TRBD1 (5 bases). The CDR3 runs to 14 residues. Trimming shortened V by 6 bases and J by 1 base, and 13 bases separated the two germline ends. CDR1 SNHLY and CDR2 FYNNEI come from the germline V gene. The CDR3: CASSSGLKSYEQYF. The CDR3 DNA reads TGTGCCAGCAGCTCAGGGTTGAAGTCCTACGAGCAGTACTTC. The full variable domain, rest sourced from reference TRBV2 and TRBJ2-7, is EPEVTQTPSHQVTQMGQEVILRCVPISNHLYFYWYRQILGQKVEFLVSFYNNEISEKSEIFDDQFSVERPDGSNFTLKIRSTKLEDSAMYFCASSSGLKSYEQYFGPGTRLTVT.

The CDR3: CASSLSGTNTGELFF. The DNA of the CDR3 is TGTGCCAGCAGCTTGTCCGGGACGAACACCGGGGAGCTGTTTTTT. The V call is TRBV5-5, the J call TRBJ2-2, with D possibly being TRBD2 (5 bases). CDR3 length: 15 amino acids. Germline loops: CDR1 SGHKS, CDR2 YYEKEE (reference sequence). Trimming shortened V by 1 base and J by 0 bases, and 7 bases separated the two germline ends.

The chain links TRBV28 to TRBJ1-6, with TRBD1 as a possible D gene (6 bases). V was trimmed by 4 bases and J by 9 bases, leaving 7 bases between them. The CDR3 covers 12 residues. The germline V gene has CDR1 MDHEN and CDR2 SYDVKM. CDR3 protein: CASSSDSSPLHF. The CDR3 region has the DNA TGTGCCAGCAGTTCGGACAGTTCACCCCTCCACTTT.